A single sample gave rise to the 14 T cell receptor beta chains below, sequenced in a study of cytomegalovirus exposure and HLA in healthy donors. It was with 60 Vbeta and 13 Jbeta primers that the PCR ran. Profiling relied on immunoSEQ multiplex PCR, and the TCRdb table lists in-frame clones only, not all of them. The data contain some 130,000 clones, around 77% of them seen just once; the ten biggest clones take up approximately 1.7%. The sequenced sample was PBMCs. These TCRs come from a woman aged 45-60 years in good health and CMV-seronegative.

Only one count was recorded for this clone. This rearrangement joins TRBV10-3 to TRBJ1-1; D is uncertain. Germline V lookup: CDR1 ENHRY, CDR2 SYGVKD. Trimming stripped 10 bases from V and 0 bases from J, with 12 bases between. The CDR3 is made up of 13 amino acids. CDR3 bases: TGTGCCACGGTAAGGAGCATGAACACTGAAGCTTTCTTT. Its protein is CATVRSMNTEAFF.

CDR3 nucleotides: TGTGCCAGCAGTGAAATGGACAGGGAGGCCGGGGAGCTGTTTTTT. The encoded protein is CASSEMDREAGELFF. The chain is built from TRBV25-1 and TRBJ2-2; 8 bases line up with TRBD1. The J segment lost 6 bases and the V segment lost 2 bases, leaving 5 bases of the junction unmatched. CDR1 and CDR2 from the germline V gene are MGHDK and SYGVNS. The CDR3 is 15 amino acids.

This sequence joins TRBV6-5 and TRBJ2-7, with no clear D. Germline V gene lookup returns CDR1 MNHEY and CDR2 SVGAGI. The V end lost 0 bases, the J end lost 5 bases, and 14 bases lay between the germline ends. CDR3 length: 15 amino acids. The CDR3 loop reads CASSYSGPRANEQYF. The CDR3 bases are TGTGCCAGCAGTTACTCAGGTCCTAGAGCTAACGAGCAGTACTTC.

This clone has just a few counts. The rearrangement joins TRBV27 to TRBJ2-1; D is ambiguous. The CDR3 consists of 15 residues. CDR1 MNHEY and CDR2 SMNVEV come from the germline V gene (reference sequence). V was pared by 0 bases and J by 5 bases, with 11 bases between. The CDR3 protein is CASSLSLSTNNEQFF. CDR3 DNA sequence: TGTGCCAGCAGTTTATCGCTGTCCACTAACAATGAGCAGTTCTTC.

This clone was observed once. The chain uses TRBV28 and TRBJ2-3, with 7 nucleotides matching TRBD2. The germline V gene encodes CDR1 MDHEN and CDR2 SYDVKM. The CDR3 sequence is 17 residues long. Losses at the gene ends were 3 bases for V and 1 base for J; bases not matched to a gene: 10. The CDR3: CASSFSPLAEGTDTQYF. The DNA of the CDR3 is TGTGCCAGCAGTTTCTCTCCTCTAGCGGAGGGCACAGATACGCAGTATTTT.

The chain recombines TRBV7-9 with TRBJ1-2, with 10 bases identical to TRBD1. The V gene end was trimmed by 0 bases and the J gene end by 5 bases; junction bases not matched to a gene: 9. This CDR3 is built from 17 residues. Germline V gives CDR1 SEHNR, CDR2 FQNEAQ (reference sequence). CDR3 DNA: TGTGCCAGCAGCTTAGCGCTGCGGGACAGGGGACTTTATGGCTACACCTTC. Its translation is CASSLALRDRGLYGYTF.

CDR3 in amino acids: CASSSTGREQYF. For the CDR3, the DNA is TGTGCCAGCAGTTCGACAGGGCGCGAGCAGTACTTC. The rearrangement uses TRBV7-9 and TRBJ2-7; 7 nucleotides line up with TRBD1. CDR1 SEHNR and CDR2 FQNEAQ come from the germline V gene (reference sequence). V gave up 6 bases and J gave up 6 bases; unmatched junction bases: 5. This CDR3 is 12 amino acids long.

V gene TRBV7-2 combines with J gene TRBJ2-1; weak D call: TRBD1 (6 bases). This CDR3 spans 16 amino acids. Germline V gene data show CDR1 as SGHTA and CDR2 as FQGNSA. V was trimmed by 1 base and J by 9 bases, leaving 19 bases between them. CDR3 residues: CASSLEGHTFAGEQFF. CDR3 sequence (DNA): TGTGCCAGCAGCTTAGAGGGACACACGTTTGCGGGTGAGCAGTTCTTC.

The V and J genes are TRBV5-1 and TRBJ2-1; 13 bases match TRBD2. This CDR3 region has 15 residues. The V and J ends lost 4 bases and 6 bases, in that order; junction bases with no gene match: 4. CDR1 SGHRS and CDR2 YFSETQ come from the germline V gene. The CDR3 DNA reads as TGCGCCAGCAGCGACGGGACTAGCGGGACCAATGAGCAGTTCTTC. This translates into CASSDGTSGTNEQFF.

Here the CDR3 DNA reads TGCGCCAGCAGCTTTAACAGGGCTTACACAGATACGCAGTATTTT. Translating gives CASSFNRAYTDTQYF. The chain has TRBV5-1 and TRBJ2-3; maybe TRBD1 (6 bases). V lost 2 bases and J lost 2, with 12 bases in between. Germline CDR1 and CDR2: SGHRS and YFSETQ. This CDR3 comprises 15 residues.

DNA for the CDR3: TGTGCCAGCAGCCCCCGGGCGGGGTGGTATGGCTACACCTTC. Protein product: CASSPRAGWYGYTF. The chain is built from TRBV7-2 and TRBJ1-2; no firm D call. Germline loops: CDR1 SGHTA, CDR2 FQGNSA. Deletions cut 5 bases from V and 5 bases from J, with 15 bases between. The CDR3 is 14 residues long.

The chain is built from TRBV28 and TRBJ1-2; 9 bases are a match to TRBD1. The CDR3 contains 17 residues. V shed 5 bases, J shed 7 bases, and the junction held 17 bases outside the gene matches. Germline lookup yields CDR1 MDHEN and CDR2 SYDVKM. The CDR3 bases are TGTGCCAGCAGTGTGGCCCAAAAGAGACAGGGGGTTAGTGGCTACACCTTC. The encoded protein is CASSVAQKRQGVSGYTF.

This rearrangement joins TRBV5-1 to TRBJ2-5, with D possibly matching TRBD1 (5 bases). Trimming cost V 3 bases and J 1 base, with 16 bases left between them. This CDR3 has 16 residues. Germline V CDR1 and CDR2: SGHRS, YFSETQ. CDR3 DNA sequence: TGCGCCAGCAGCTCCGCATTCGGCAGGGCCCAAGAGACCCAGTACTTC. Translated, it gives CASSSAFGRAQETQYF.

The chain recombines TRBV6-6 with TRBJ2-3; D is possibly TRBD1 (6 bases). The germline gives CDR1 MNHNY, CDR2 SVGAGI (reference sequence). V lost 6 bases and J lost 5, with 21 bases in between. The CDR3 is 16 residues long. DNA of the CDR3: TGTGCCAGCAGCCCCTCCCAGGGGATCCGTCAAGATACGCAGTATTTT. It translates to CASSPSQGIRQDTQYF.